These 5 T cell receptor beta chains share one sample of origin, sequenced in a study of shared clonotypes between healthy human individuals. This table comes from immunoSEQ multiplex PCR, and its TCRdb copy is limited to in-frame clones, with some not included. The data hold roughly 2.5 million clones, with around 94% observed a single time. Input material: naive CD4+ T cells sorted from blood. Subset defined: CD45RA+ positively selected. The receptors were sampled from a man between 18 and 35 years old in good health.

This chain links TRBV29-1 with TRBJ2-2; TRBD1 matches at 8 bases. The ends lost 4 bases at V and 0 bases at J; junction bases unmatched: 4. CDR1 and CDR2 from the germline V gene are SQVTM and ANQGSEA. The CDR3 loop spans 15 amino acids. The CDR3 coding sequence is TGCAGCGTTGTCCAGGGGGCTTCGAACACCGGGGAGCTGTTTTTT. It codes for CSVVQGASNTGELFF.

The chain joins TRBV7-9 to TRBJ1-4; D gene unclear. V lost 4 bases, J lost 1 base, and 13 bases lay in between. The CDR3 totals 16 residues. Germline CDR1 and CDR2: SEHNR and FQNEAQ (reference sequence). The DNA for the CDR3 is TGTGCCAGCAGCTCTGCGAGGCTAGTAACTAATGAAAAACTGTTTTTT. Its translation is CASSSARLVTNEKLFF.

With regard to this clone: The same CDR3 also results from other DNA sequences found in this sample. The CDR3 protein is CASSSGGSNQPQHF. Written as DNA, the CDR3 is TGTGCCAGCAGTTCCGGGGGTAGCAATCAGCCCCAGCATTTT. This chain joins TRBV28 and TRBJ1-5; maybe TRBD1 (5 bases). CDR3 length equals 14 residues. The ends were cut back, 4 bases at V and 0 bases at J, with 7 bases in the middle. Germline values: CDR1 MDHEN, CDR2 SYDVKM.

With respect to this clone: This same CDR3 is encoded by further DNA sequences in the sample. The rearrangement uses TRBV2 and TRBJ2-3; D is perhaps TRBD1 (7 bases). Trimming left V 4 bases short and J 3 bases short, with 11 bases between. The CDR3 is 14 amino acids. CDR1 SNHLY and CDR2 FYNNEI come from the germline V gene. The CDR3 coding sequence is TGTGCCAGCAGTGCCTCAGGGGGGACAGATACGCAGTATTTT. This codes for CASSASGGTDTQYF.

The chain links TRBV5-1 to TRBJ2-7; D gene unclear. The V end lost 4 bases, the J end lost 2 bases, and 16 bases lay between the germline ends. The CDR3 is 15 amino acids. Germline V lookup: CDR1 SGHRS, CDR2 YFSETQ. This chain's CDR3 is CASSPEVQIPYEQYF. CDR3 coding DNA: TGCGCCAGCAGCCCCGAGGTTCAGATCCCCTACGAGCAGTACTTC.